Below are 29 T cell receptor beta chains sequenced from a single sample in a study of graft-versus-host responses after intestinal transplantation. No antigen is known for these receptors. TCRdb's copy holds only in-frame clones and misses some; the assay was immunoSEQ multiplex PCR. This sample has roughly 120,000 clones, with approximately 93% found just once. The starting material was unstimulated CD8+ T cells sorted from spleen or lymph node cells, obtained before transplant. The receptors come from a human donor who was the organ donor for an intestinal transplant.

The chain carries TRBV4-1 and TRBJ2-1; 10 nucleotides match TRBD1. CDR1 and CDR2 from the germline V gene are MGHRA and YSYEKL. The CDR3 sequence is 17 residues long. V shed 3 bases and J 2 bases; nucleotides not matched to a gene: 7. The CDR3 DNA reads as TGCGCCAGCAGCCACTTTAGTGGGACAGGGGCCTACAATGAGCAGTTCTTC. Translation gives CASSHFSGTGAYNEQFF.

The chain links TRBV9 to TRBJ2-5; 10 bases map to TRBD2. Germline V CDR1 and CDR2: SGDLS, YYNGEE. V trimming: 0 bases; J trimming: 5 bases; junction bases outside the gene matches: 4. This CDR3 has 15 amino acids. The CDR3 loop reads CASSVEALAGETQYF. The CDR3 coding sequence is TGTGCCAGCAGCGTAGAGGCACTAGCGGGGGAGACCCAGTACTTC.

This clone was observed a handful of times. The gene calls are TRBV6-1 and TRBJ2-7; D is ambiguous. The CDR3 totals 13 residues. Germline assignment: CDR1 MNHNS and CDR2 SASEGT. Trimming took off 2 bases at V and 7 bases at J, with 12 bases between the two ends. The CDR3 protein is CASSERPIWEQYF. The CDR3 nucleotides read TGTGCCAGCAGTGAACGCCCGATCTGGGAGCAGTACTTC.

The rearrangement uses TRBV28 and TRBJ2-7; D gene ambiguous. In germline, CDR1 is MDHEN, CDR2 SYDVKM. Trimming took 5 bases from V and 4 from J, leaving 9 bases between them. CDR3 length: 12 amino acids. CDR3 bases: TGTGCCAGCAGTCCGATCTTATACGAGCAGTACTTC. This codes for CASSPILYEQYF.

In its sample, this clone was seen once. The CDR3 DNA follows: TGTGCCAGTATAGGGGGGGGTACGCAGTATTTT. Protein product: CASIGGGTQYF. This chain joins TRBV19 and TRBJ2-3, with D possibly TRBD2 on 7 matching bases. The CDR3 runs 11 residues. Germline CDR1 is LNHDA and CDR2 is SQIVND (reference sequence). Trimming shortened V by 7 bases and J by 8 bases, and 10 bases separated the two germline ends. Filled out from reference TRBV19 and TRBJ2-3, the complete variable domain reads DGGITQSPKYLFRKEGQNVTLSCEQNLNHDAMYWYRQDPGQGLRLIYYSQIVNDFQKGDIAEGYSVSREKKESFPLTVTSAQKNPTAFYLCASIGGGTQYFGPGTRLTVL.

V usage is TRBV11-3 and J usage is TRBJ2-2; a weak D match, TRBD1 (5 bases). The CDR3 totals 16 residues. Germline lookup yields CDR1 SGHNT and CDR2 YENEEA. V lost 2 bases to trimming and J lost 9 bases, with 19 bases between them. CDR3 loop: CASSLRGTSYSRELFF. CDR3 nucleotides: TGTGCCAGCAGCTTAAGGGGCACCTCATATTCGAGGGAGCTGTTTTTT.

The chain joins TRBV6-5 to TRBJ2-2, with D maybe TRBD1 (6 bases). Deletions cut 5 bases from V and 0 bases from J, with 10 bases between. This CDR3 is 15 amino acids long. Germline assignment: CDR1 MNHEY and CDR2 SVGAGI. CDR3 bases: TGTGCCAGCAGTCCGGACAGCACGAACACCGGGGAGCTGTTTTTT. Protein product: CASSPDSTNTGELFF.

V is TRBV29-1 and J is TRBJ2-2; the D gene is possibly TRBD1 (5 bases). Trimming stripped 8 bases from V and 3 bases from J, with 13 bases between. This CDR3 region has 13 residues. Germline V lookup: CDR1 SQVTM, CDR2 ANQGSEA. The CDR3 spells CSSVTVDTGELFF. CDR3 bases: TGCAGCTCGGTGACAGTTGACACCGGGGAGCTGTTTTTT.

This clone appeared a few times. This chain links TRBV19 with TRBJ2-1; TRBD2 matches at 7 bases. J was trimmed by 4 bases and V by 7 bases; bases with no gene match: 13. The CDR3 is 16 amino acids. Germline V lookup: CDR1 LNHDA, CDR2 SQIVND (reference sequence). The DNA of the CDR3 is TGTGCCAGTACCCGTGTTCTCGGACTAGTGTACAATGAGCAGTTCTTC. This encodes CASTRVLGLVYNEQFF.

CDR3: CASGSWLAHEQFF. The CDR3 DNA follows: TGTGCTAGTGGTTCGTGGTTGGCCCATGAGCAGTTCTTC. J is TRBJ2-1 and V is TRBV12-5; D is unresolved. The V end lost 4 bases, the J end lost 8 bases, and 12 bases lay between the germline ends. This CDR3 contains 13 residues. Germline V lookup: CDR1 LGHNT, CDR2 FRNRAP.

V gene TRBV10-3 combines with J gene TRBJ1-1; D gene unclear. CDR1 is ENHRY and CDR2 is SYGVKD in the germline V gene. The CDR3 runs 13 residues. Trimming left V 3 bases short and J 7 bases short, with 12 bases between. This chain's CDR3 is CAISEIRADEAFF. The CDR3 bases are TGTGCCATCAGTGAAATACGGGCCGATGAAGCTTTCTTT.

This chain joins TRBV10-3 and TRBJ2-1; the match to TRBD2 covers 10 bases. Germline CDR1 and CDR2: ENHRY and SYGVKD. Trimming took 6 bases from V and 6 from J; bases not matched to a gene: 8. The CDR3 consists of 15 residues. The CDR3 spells CAIRTRPSGGNEQFF. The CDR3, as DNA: TGTGCCATCAGAACCCGTCCTAGCGGGGGCAATGAGCAGTTCTTC.

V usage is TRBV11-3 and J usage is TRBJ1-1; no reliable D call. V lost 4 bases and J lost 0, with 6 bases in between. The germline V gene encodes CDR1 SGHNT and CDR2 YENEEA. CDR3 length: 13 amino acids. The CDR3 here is CASSSFMNTEAFF. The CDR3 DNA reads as TGTGCCAGCAGCTCCTTTATGAACACTGAAGCTTTCTTT.

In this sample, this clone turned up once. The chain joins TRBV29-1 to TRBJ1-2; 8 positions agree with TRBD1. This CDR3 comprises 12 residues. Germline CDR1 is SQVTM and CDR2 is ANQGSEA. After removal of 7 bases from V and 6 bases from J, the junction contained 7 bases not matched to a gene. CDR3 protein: CSAMDRADGYTF. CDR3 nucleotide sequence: TGCAGCGCTATGGACAGGGCCGATGGCTACACCTTC.

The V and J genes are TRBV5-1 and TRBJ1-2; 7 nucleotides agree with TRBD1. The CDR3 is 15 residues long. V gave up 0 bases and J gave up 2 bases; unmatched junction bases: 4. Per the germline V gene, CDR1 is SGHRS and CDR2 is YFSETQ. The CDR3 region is CASSLEGRGNYGYTF. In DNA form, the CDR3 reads TGCGCCAGCAGCTTGGAGGGCAGGGGGAACTATGGCTACACCTTC.

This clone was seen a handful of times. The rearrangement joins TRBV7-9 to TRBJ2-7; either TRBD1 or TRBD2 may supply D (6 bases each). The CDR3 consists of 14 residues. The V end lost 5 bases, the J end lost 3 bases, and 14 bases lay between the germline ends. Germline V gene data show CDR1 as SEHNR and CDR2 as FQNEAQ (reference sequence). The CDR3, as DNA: TGTGCCAGCAGCCCCGCGGGACACCTCTACGAGCAGTACTTC. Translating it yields CASSPAGHLYEQYF. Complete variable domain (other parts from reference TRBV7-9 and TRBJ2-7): DTGVSQNPRHKITKRGQNVTFRCDPISEHNRLYWYRQTLGQGPEFLTYFQNEAQLEKSRLLSDRFSAERPKGSFSTLEIQRTEQGDSAMYLCASSPAGHLYEQYFGPGTRLTVT.

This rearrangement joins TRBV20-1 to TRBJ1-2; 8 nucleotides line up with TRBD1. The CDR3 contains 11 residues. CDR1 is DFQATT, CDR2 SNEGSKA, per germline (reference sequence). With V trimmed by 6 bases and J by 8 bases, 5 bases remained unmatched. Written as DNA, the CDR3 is TGCAGTGCCCAGGGGGCAGTCGGCTACACCTTC. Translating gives CSAQGAVGYTF.

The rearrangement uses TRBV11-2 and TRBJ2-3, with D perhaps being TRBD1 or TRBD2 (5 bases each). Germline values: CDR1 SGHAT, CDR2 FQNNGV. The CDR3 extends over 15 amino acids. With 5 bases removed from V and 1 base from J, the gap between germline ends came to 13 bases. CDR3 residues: CASSLRPGRTDTQYF. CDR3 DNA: TGTGCCAGCAGCCTCCGTCCGGGGCGCACAGATACGCAGTATTTT.

The CDR3 sequence: CASTRGRGTDTQYF. Here the CDR3 DNA reads TGTGCCAGCACCCGGGGGCGGGGCACAGATACGCAGTATTTT. This chain joins TRBV9 and TRBJ2-3; D may correspond to TRBD1 or TRBD2 (6 bases each). Trimming shortened V by 6 bases and J by 1 base, and 12 bases separated the two germline ends. This CDR3 has 14 amino acids. Germline CDR1 reads SGDLS; CDR2 reads YYNGEE.

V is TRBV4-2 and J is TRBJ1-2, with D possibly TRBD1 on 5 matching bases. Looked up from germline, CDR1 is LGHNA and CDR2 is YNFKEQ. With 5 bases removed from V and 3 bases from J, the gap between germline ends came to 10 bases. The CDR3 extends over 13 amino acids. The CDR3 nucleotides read TGTGCCAGCAGCTTCCTGACAGACTATGGCTACACCTTC. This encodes CASSFLTDYGYTF.

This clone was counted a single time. Here the CDR3 reads CASSPRDSLRGGYGYTF. In DNA form, the CDR3 reads TGTGCCAGCAGCCCTAGGGACAGCCTAAGGGGGGGTTATGGCTACACCTTC. The J gene is TRBJ1-2, the V gene TRBV21-1. TRBV21-1 is an annotated pseudogene. The CDR3 spans 17 residues.

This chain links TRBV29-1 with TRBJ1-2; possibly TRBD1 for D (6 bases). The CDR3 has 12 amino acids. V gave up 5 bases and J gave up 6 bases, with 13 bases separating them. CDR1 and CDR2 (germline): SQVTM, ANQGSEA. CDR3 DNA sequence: TGCAGCGTTCCTCAGGGGAGGGATGGCTACACCTTC. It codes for CSVPQGRDGYTF.

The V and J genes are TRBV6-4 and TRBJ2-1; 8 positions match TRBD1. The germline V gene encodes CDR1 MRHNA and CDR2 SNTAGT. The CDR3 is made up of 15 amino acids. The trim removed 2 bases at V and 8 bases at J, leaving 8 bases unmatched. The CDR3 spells CASSDRRTGSHEQFF. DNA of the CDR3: TGTGCCAGCAGTGACCGTAGGACAGGGTCACATGAGCAGTTCTTC.

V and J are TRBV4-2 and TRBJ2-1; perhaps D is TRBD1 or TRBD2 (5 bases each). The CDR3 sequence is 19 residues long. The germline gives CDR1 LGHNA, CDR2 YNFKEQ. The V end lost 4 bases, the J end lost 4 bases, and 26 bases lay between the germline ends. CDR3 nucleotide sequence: TGTGCCAGCAGCCTGACCGGGACCCTCCATGGGATGGAATACAATGAGCAGTTCTTC. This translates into CASSLTGTLHGMEYNEQFF.

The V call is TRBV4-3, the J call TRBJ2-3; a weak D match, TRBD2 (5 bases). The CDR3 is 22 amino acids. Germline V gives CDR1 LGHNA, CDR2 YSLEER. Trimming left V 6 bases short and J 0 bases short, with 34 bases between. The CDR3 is CASSRMGGRPYLRTPSTDTQYF. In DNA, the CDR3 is TGCGCCAGCAGTCGCATGGGCGGGCGACCCTACCTTCGGACCCCGAGCACAGATACGCAGTATTTT.

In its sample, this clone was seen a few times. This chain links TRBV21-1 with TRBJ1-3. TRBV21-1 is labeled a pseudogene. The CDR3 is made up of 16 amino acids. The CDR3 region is CASSTPEREFGNTIYF. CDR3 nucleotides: TGTGCCAGCAGCACGCCGGAGAGAGAGTTCGGAAACACCATATATTTT.

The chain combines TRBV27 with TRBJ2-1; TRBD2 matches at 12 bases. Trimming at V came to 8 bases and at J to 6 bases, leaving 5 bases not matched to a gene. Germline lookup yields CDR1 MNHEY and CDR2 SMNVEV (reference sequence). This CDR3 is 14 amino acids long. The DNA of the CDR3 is TGTGCCAGCCGAGCTAGCGGGAGGGCCAATGAGCAGTTCTTC. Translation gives CASRASGRANEQFF.

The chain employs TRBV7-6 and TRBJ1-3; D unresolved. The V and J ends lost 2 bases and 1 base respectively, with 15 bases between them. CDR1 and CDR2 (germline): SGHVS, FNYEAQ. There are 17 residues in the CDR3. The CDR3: CASSLNRIPGSGNTIYF. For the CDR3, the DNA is TGTGCCAGCAGCTTAAATAGGATCCCGGGATCTGGAAACACCATATATTTT.

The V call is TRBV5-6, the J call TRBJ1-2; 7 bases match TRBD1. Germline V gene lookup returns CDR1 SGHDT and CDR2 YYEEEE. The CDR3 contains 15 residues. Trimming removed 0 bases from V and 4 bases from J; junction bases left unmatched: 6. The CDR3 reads CASSLVGQDLYGYTF. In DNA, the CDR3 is TGTGCCAGCAGCTTGGTAGGACAGGACCTCTATGGCTACACCTTC.